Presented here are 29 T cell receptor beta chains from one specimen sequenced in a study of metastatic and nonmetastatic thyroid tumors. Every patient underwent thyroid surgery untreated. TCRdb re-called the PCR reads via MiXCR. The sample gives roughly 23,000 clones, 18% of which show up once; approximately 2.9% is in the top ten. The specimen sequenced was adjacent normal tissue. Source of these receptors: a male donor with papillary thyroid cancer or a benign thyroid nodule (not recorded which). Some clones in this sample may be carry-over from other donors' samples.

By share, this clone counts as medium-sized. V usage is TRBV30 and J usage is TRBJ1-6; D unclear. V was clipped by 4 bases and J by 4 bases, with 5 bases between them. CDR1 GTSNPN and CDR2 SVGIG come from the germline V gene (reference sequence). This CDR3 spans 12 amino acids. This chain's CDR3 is CAWTVYNSPLHF. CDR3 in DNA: TGTGCCTGGACAGTTTATAATTCACCCCTCCACTTT. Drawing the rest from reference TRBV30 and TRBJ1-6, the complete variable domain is SQTIHQWPATLVQPVGSPLSLECTVEGTSNPNLYWYRQAAGRGLQLLFYSVGIGQISSEVPQNLSASRPQDRQFILSSKKLLLSDSGFYLCAWTVYNSPLHFGNGTRLTVT.

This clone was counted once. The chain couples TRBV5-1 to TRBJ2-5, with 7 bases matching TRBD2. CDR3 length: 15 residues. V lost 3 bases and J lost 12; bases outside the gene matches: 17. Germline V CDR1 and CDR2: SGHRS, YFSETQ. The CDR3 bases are TGCGCCAGCAGCTGGGCTAGCGGCCAAGGGGAGGCCAAGTACTTC. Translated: CASSWASGQGEAKYF.

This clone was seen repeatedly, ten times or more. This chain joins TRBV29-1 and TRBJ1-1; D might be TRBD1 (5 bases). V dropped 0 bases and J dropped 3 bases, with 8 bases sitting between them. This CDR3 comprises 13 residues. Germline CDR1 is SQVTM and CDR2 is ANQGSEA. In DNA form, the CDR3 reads TGCAGCGTTGAAGATCTCAGGGACACTGAAGCTTTCTTT. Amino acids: CSVEDLRDTEAFF.

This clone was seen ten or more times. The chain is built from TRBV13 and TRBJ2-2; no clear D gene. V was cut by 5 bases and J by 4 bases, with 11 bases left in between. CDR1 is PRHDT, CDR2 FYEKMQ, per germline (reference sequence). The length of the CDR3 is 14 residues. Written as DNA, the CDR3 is TGTGCCAGCAGCCCTTTAATTTCCACCGGGGAGCTGTTTTTT. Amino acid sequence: CASSPLISTGELFF.

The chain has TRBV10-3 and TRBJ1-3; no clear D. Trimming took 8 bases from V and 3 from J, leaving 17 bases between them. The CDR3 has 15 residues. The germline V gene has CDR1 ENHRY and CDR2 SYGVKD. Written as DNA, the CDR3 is TGTGCCATCGGGGAGTCGGGGTCTCTTGGAAACACCATATATTTT. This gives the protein CAIGESGSLGNTIYF.

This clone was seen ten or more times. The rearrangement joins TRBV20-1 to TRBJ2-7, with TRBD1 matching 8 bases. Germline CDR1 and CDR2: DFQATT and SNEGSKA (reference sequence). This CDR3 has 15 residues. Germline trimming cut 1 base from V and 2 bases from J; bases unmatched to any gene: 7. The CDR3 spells CSARAEGTGTYEQYF. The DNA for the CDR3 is TGCAGTGCTAGAGCCGAGGGGACAGGAACCTACGAGCAGTACTTC.

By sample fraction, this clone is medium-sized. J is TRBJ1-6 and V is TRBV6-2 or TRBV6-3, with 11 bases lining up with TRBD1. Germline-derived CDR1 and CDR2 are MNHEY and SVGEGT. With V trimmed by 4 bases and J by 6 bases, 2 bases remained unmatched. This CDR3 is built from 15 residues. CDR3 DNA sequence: TGTGCCAGCAGTTTGGGACAGGGGGGTAATTCACCCCTCCACTTT. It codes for CASSLGQGGNSPLHF.

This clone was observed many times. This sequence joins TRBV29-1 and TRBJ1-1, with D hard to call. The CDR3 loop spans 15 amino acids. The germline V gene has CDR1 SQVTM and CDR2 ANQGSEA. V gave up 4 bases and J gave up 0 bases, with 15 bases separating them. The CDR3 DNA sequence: TGCAGCGTTGCCCCGAGACTTCAAATGAACACTGAAGCTTTCTTT. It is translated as CSVAPRLQMNTEAFF.

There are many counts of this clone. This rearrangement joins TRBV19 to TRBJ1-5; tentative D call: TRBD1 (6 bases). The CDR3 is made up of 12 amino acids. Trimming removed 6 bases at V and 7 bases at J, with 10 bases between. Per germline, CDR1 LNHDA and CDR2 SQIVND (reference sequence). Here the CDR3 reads CASRPRGQPQHF. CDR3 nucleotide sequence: TGTGCCAGTAGACCCAGGGGCCAGCCCCAGCATTTT.

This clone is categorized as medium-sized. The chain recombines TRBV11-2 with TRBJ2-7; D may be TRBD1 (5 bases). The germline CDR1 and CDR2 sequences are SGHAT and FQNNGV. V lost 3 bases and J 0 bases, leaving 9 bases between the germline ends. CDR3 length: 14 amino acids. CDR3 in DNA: TGTGCCAGCAGCTTCCTAGGGGTCTCCTACGAGCAGTACTTC. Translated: CASSFLGVSYEQYF.

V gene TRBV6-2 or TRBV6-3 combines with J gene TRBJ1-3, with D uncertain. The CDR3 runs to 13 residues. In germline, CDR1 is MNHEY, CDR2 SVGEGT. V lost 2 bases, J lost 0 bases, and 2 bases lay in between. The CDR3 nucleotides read TGTGCCAGCAGTTACCTCTCTGGAAACACCATATATTTT. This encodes CASSYLSGNTIYF.

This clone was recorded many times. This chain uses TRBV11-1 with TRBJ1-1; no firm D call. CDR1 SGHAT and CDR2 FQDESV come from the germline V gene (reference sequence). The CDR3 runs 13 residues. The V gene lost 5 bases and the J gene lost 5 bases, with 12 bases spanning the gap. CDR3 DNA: TGTGCCAGCAGCCGGGCCCCGGGGACTGAAGCTTTCTTT. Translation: CASSRAPGTEAFF.

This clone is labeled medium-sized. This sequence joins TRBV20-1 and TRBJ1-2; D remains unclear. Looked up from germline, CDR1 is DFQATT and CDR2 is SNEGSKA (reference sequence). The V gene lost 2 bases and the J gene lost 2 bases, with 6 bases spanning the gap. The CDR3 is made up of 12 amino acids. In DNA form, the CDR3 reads TGCAGTGCTAGACAGACGAACTATGGCTACACCTTC. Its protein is CSARQTNYGYTF.

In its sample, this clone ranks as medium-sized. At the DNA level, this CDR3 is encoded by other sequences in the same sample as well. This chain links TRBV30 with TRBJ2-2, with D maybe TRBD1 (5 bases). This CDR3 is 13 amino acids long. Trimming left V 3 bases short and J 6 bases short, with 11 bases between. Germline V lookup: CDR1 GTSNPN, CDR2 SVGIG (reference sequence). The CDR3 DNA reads TGTGCCTGGAGCCAGGGTGGATCCGGGGAGCTGTTTTTT. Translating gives CAWSQGGSGELFF.

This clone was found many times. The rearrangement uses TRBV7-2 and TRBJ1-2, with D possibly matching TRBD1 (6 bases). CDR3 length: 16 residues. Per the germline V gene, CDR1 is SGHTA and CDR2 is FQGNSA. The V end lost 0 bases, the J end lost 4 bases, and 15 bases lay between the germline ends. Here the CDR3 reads CASSLAYQGQVYGYTF. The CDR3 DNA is TGTGCCAGCAGCTTAGCCTACCAGGGGCAGGTCTATGGCTACACCTTC. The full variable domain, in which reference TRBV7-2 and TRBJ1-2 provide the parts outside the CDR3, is GAGVSQSPSNKVTEKGKDVELRCDPISGHTALYWYRQSLGQGLEFLIYFQGNSAPDKSGLPSDRFSAERTGGSVSTLTIQRTQQEDSAVYLCASSLAYQGQVYGYTFGSGTRLTVV.

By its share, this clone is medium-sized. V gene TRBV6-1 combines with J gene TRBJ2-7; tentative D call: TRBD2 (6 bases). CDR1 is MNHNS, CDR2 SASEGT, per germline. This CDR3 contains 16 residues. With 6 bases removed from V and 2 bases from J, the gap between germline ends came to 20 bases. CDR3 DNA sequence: TGTGCCAGCAGGGACCCGGTGGAGGGGAGGACCTACGAGCAGTACTTC. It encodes CASRDPVEGRTYEQYF.

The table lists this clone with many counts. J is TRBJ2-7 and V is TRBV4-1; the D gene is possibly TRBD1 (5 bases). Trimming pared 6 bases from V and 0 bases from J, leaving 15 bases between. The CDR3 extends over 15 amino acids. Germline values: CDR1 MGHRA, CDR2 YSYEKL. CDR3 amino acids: CASSDQGALSYEQYF. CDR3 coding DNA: TGCGCCAGCAGTGATCAGGGTGCCCTCTCCTACGAGCAGTACTTC.

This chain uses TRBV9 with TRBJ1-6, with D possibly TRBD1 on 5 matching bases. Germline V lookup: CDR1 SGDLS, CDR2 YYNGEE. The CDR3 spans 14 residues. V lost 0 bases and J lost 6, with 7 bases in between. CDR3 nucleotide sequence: TGTGCCAGCAGCGTAGGGACATCTAATTCACCCCTCCACTTT. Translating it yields CASSVGTSNSPLHF.

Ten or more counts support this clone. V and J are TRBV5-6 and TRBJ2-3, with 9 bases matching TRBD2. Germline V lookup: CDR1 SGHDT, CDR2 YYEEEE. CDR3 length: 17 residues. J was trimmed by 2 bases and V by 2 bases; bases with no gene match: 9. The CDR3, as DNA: TGTGCCAGCAGCTTCCCTAGCGGGAAGGGGGACACAGATACGCAGTATTTT. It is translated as CASSFPSGKGDTDTQYF.

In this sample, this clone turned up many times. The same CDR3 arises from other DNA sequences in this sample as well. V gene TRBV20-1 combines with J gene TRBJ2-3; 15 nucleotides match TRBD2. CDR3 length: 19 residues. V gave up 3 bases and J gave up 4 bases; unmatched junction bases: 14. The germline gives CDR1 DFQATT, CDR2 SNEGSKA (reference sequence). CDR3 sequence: CSASLGWTSGRAPPDTQYF. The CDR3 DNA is TGCAGTGCTAGCCTCGGCTGGACTAGCGGGAGGGCTCCCCCAGATACGCAGTATTTT.

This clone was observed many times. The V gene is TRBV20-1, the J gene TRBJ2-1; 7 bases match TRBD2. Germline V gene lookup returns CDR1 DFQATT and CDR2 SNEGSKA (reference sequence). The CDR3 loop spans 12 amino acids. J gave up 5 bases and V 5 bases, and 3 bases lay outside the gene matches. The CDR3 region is CSARDYNNEQFF. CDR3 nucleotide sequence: TGCAGTGCTCGGGACTATAACAATGAGCAGTTCTTC.

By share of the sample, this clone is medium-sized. The CDR3 protein is CATSDLTSALNEQFF. CDR3 nucleotide sequence: TGTGCCACCAGTGATTTAACATCGGCCCTAAATGAGCAGTTCTTC. The rearrangement uses TRBV24-1 and TRBJ2-1, with no clear D. Germline assignment: CDR1 KGHDR and CDR2 SFDVKD. This CDR3 is 15 amino acids long. Trimming took off 1 base at V and 7 bases at J, with 13 bases between the two ends.

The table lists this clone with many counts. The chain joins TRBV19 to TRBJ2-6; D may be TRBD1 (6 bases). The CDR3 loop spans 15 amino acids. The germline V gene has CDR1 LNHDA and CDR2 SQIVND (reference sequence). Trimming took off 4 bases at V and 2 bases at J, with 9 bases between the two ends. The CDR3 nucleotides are TGTGCCAGTAGTACAACAGGGACTGGGGCCAACGTCCTGACTTTC. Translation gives CASSTTGTGANVLTF.

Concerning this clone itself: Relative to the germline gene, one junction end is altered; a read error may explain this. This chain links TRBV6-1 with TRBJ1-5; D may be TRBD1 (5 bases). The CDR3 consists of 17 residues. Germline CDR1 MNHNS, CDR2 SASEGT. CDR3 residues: CASSEYRITISNQHQHF. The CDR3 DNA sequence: TGTGCCAGCAGCGAATACAGGATAACGATAAGCAATCAGCACCAGCATTTT.

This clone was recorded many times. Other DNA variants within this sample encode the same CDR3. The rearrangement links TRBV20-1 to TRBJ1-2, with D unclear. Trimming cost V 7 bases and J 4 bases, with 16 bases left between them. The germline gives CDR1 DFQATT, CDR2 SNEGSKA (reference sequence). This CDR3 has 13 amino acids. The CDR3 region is CSGLEGIPYGYTF. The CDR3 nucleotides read TGCAGTGGCCTGGAAGGGATCCCCTATGGCTACACCTTC.

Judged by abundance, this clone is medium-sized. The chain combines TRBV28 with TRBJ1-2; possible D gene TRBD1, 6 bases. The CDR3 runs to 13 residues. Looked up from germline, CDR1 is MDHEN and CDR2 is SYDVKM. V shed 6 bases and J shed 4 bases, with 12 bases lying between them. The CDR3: CASRSDRTYGYTF. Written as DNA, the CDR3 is TGTGCCAGCAGGTCCGACAGGACCTATGGCTACACCTTC.

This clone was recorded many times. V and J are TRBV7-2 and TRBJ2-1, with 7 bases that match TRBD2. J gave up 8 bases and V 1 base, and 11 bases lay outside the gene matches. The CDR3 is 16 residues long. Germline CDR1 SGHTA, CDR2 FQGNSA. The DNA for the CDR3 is TGTGCCAGCAGCTTAGTTGGGCTAGCGGCGGGCGATGAGCAGTTCTTC. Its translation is CASSLVGLAAGDEQFF.

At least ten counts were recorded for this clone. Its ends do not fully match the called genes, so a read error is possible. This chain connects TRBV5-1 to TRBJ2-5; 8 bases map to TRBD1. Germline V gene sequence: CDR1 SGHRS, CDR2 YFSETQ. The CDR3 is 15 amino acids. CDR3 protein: CASSADRGSQKTQYF. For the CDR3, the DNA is TGCGCCAGCAGCGCTGACAGGGGAAGCCAAAAGACCCAGTACTTC. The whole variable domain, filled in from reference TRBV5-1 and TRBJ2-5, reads KAGVTQTPRYLIKTRGQQVTLSCSPISGHRSVSWYQQTPGQGLQFLFEYFSETQRNKGNFPGRFSGRQFSNSRSEMNVSTLELGDSALYLCASSADRGSQKTQYFGPGTRLLVL.

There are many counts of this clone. The CDR3, as DNA: TGTGCCAGTGAGACCAGGGGGGACCCGTATAGCAATCAGCCCCAGCATTTT. It encodes CASETRGDPYSNQPQHF. V is TRBV19 and J is TRBJ1-5; 7 bases agree with TRBD1. J lost 0 bases, V lost 8 bases, and 13 bases had no gene match. Germline assignment: CDR1 LNHDA and CDR2 SQIVND (reference sequence). The CDR3 loop spans 17 amino acids.